The clone carrying this T cell receptor (beta chain) has more than one count but fewer than ten. Its antigen is still unknown. Mismatch with germline at one junction end may stem from a read error. From germline, CDR1 is SGHRS and CDR2 YFSETQ. This CDR3 region has 12 residues. The data derive from a study of post-analysis software for immune sequencing data. Findings of the study overall: In multiple sclerosis, normalized Chao1 diversity was significantly below that of controls. Patients showed TRBV5-6, TRBV5-1 and TRBV20-1 among a few TRBV segments more frequent than in controls.

Unique molecular identifiers were built into the TCR beta cDNA libraries. TCRdb re-analysed the PCR reads in MiXCR, keeping a single row per CDR3 protein. The profile covers almost 700,000 distinct CDR3 sequences, with 55% to 70% appearing a single time and over 9% taken by the ten largest. The gene calls are TRBV5-1 and TRBJ1-1; D not resolved. The sequencing sample was made of blood. This TCR was sampled from a girl aged 2-15 years with multiple sclerosis. CDR3 sequence (DNA): TGCGCCAACAGCTTGGAGAACACTGAAGCTTTCTTT. Translation gives CANSLENTEAFF.